Following are 18 T cell receptor beta chains from one sample sequenced in a study of T cell changes during pregnancy in multiple sclerosis (dated by TCRdb to between 2018 and 2020). Preparation of the library involved the immunoSEQ multiplex PCR assay. The clones in this table, taken by TCRdb from immuneACCESS, are in-frame only. Not every clone is retained; where verified, under half of the shortfall comes from an unresolved V gene, and the cause of the rest is unknown. The sample table lists roughly 110,000 clones, 80% to 95% of them with a count of one. Of the sample, less than 2% is held by the ten largest clones. The sequenced sample was peripheral blood, obtained after pregnancy. Every receptor here comes from a female donor with multiple sclerosis, enrolled in a pregnancy study.

J is TRBJ2-3 and V is TRBV9; 9 bases are a match to TRBD2. CDR1 is SGDLS and CDR2 is YYNGEE in the germline V gene. V gave up 1 base and J gave up 5 bases; unmatched junction bases: 8. The CDR3 is made up of 16 amino acids. CDR3 sequence reads: CASSVTQRGALDTQYF. The CDR3 nucleotides read TGTGCCAGCAGCGTAACCCAGCGGGGGGCCTTAGATACGCAGTATTTT.

The V gene is TRBV5-6, the J gene TRBJ2-7, with a tentative D call TRBD1 (7 bases). V lost 2 bases and J 5 bases, leaving 17 bases between the germline ends. The germline V gene encodes CDR1 SGHDT and CDR2 YYEEEE. The CDR3 extends over 15 amino acids. In DNA form, the CDR3 reads TGTGCCAGCAGCTTTACTGTCGCAGGGGGGCACGAGCAGTACTTC. Its translation: CASSFTVAGGHEQYF.

This clone was recorded only once. This rearrangement joins TRBV5-1 to TRBJ2-7, with D possibly TRBD1 on 5 matching bases. This CDR3 comprises 15 residues. Germline loops: CDR1 SGHRS, CDR2 YFSETQ. V lost 0 bases, J lost 6 bases, and 16 bases lay in between. CDR3 in amino acids: CASSLEGHPPGEQYF. In DNA form, the CDR3 reads TGCGCCAGCAGCTTGGAAGGACACCCCCCGGGCGAGCAGTACTTC.

The chain has TRBV18 and TRBJ1-3; D is unclear. Trimming took 6 bases from V and 4 from J, leaving 7 bases between them. This CDR3 is built from 12 residues. Germline V gene lookup returns CDR1 KGHSH and CDR2 LQKENI. The CDR3 region is CASSQMGNTIYF. The CDR3 bases are TGTGCCAGCTCGCAGATGGGAAACACCATATATTTT.

The chain couples TRBV6-1 to TRBJ1-2; 8 bases are a match to TRBD1. CDR1 is MNHNS and CDR2 is SASEGT in the germline V gene. Germline trimming cut 1 base from V and 6 bases from J; bases unmatched to any gene: 7. This CDR3 region has 15 residues. CDR3 in DNA: TGTGCCAGCAGTGAAGTAGGCAGGGGGCGGGATGGCTACACCTTC. Protein: CASSEVGRGRDGYTF.

This rearrangement joins TRBV2 to TRBJ2-1, with 7 bases lining up with TRBD2. The CDR3 totals 19 residues. Trimming removed 2 bases from V and 1 base from J; junction bases left unmatched: 14. Germline CDR1 SNHLY, CDR2 FYNNEI. DNA of the CDR3: TGTGCCAGCAGTGAACAGCGGGGAGTGGGCAGGGCATCCTACAATGAGCAGTTCTTC. This gives the protein CASSEQRGVGRASYNEQFF.

The rearrangement links TRBV7-8 to TRBJ1-1; 8 bases align to TRBD1. The CDR3 has 13 amino acids. The ends lost 3 bases at V and 11 bases at J; junction bases unmatched: 8. Germline V CDR1 and CDR2: SGHVS, FQNEAQ. This CDR3 reads CASSFDRGGGAFF. For the CDR3, the DNA is TGTGCCAGCAGCTTTGACAGGGGAGGAGGCGCTTTCTTT.

The chain couples TRBV6-5 to TRBJ2-1, with TRBD2 matching over 7 bases. The germline V gene has CDR1 MNHEY and CDR2 SVGAGI. CDR3 size: 16 residues. J lost 8 bases, V lost 2 bases, and 12 bases had no gene match. In DNA, the CDR3 is TGTGCCAGCAGTTACGGTGGGAGGGAGGTTTGGGATGAGCAGTTCTTC. It is translated as CASSYGGREVWDEQFF.

CDR3 in DNA: TGTGCCAGCAAGAGCAGGGCTTATGGCTACACCTTC. Its protein is CASKSRAYGYTF. V gene TRBV6-5 combines with J gene TRBJ1-2, with a weak D call TRBD1 (5 bases). Germline lookup yields CDR1 MNHEY and CDR2 SVGAGI. This CDR3 is built from 12 residues. The V and J ends lost 7 bases and 5 bases respectively, with 11 bases between them.

The CDR3 DNA follows: TGTGCCAGCAGTGGCACCGGGACAGGAACACCGAACACTGAAGCTTTCTTT. Encoded protein: CASSGTGTGTPNTEAFF. The chain employs TRBV6-1 and TRBJ1-1; 8 bases align to TRBD1. Per the germline V gene, CDR1 is MNHNS and CDR2 is SASEGT. This CDR3 has 17 residues. Trimming at V came to 4 bases and at J to 1 base, leaving 11 bases not matched to a gene.

The gene calls are TRBV11-2 and TRBJ2-4; TRBD1 agrees at 8 bases. V was pared by 5 bases and J by 4 bases, with 7 bases of the junction left unmatched. The CDR3 runs to 15 residues. Germline V gene lookup returns CDR1 SGHAT and CDR2 FQNNGV. The CDR3 nucleotides are TGTGCCAGCAGCCGGCCTTGGACAGGGAAAAACATTCAGTACTTC. It encodes CASSRPWTGKNIQYF.

The chain links TRBV4-1 to TRBJ2-1, with D possibly TRBD2 on 5 matching bases. CDR1 is MGHRA, CDR2 YSYEKL, per germline. The CDR3 spans 17 residues. V lost 3 bases and J 0 bases, leaving 15 bases between the germline ends. In DNA, the CDR3 is TGCGCCAGCAGCCACCCCAAGAGCGGTAGCTCCTACAATGAGCAGTTCTTC. As protein: CASSHPKSGSSYNEQFF.

V usage is TRBV11-2 and J usage is TRBJ1-2, with TRBD1 matching over 9 bases. CDR1 and CDR2 from the germline V gene are SGHAT and FQNNGV. V dropped 5 bases and J dropped 2; count of bases not matched to a gene: 6. CDR3 length: 15 amino acids. CDR3 residues: CASSRTGGANYGYTF. As DNA, the CDR3 is TGTGCCAGCAGCCGCACAGGGGGCGCGAACTATGGCTACACCTTC.

This clone was seen a single time. The chain joins TRBV5-1 to TRBJ2-1, with 13 bases matching TRBD2. CDR1 and CDR2 (germline): SGHRS, YFSETQ. The CDR3 covers 20 residues. V trimming: 0 bases; J trimming: 0 bases; junction bases outside the gene matches: 9. The CDR3 sequence is CASSLGVGTSGTSSYNEQFF. In DNA, the CDR3 is TGCGCCAGCAGCTTGGGAGTAGGGACTAGCGGGACGAGCTCCTACAATGAGCAGTTCTTC.

This clone was picked up one time. The chain employs TRBV29-1 and TRBJ1-1; 9 bases align to TRBD1. The V segment lost 7 bases and the J segment 3 bases; nucleotides outside the gene matches: 12. Looked up from germline, CDR1 is SQVTM and CDR2 is ANQGSEA. The CDR3 has 15 amino acids. The CDR3 DNA reads as TGCAGCGCTCCGACAGGGGGGGCTCCGGACACTGAAGCTTTCTTT. Its protein is CSAPTGGAPDTEAFF.

The chain uses TRBV28 and TRBJ1-1; TRBD1 is a possible D gene (6 bases). The ends were cut back, 6 bases at V and 7 bases at J, with 12 bases in the middle. In germline, CDR1 is MDHEN, CDR2 SYDVKM. CDR3 length: 12 amino acids. This CDR3 is CASSIIQGEAFF. In nucleotides, the CDR3 is TGTGCCAGCAGCATAATACAGGGTGAAGCTTTCTTT.

This clone showed up just once. The chain combines TRBV5-1 with TRBJ2-5, with 10 bases matching TRBD2. Trimming took 1 base from V and 1 from J; bases not matched to a gene: 4. CDR3 length: 16 residues. Germline V gene lookup returns CDR1 SGHRS and CDR2 YFSETQ. CDR3 sequence: CASSLKLAGTQETQYF. For the CDR3, the DNA is TGCGCCAGCAGCTTGAAACTAGCGGGGACCCAAGAGACCCAGTACTTC.

The V call is TRBV13, the J call TRBJ2-3, with D perhaps matching TRBD2 (6 bases). The germline V and J ends were trimmed by 6 bases and 3 bases, with 13 bases remaining between them. Germline assignment: CDR1 PRHDT and CDR2 FYEKMQ (reference sequence). This CDR3 has 14 amino acids. The CDR3 reads CASRSRGRTDTQYF. DNA of the CDR3: TGTGCCAGCAGATCCCGGGGGAGGACAGATACGCAGTATTTT.